This T cell receptor beta chain was profiled in a study of T cell responses to AZD1222 COVID-19 vaccine. This CDR3 has 13 amino acids. V shed 3 bases and J shed 3 bases, with 9 bases lying between them. Looked up from germline, CDR1 is SGDLS and CDR2 is YYNGEE. Sequencing used immunoSEQ multiplex PCR; TCRdb keeps in-frame clones, though not all of them. The sample includes around 190,000 clones, approximately 90% of them seen just once. This receptor was taken from an adult who received the AZD1222 COVID-19 vaccine. Source: peripheral blood, taken 28 days after the second AZD1222 dose. The genes are TRBV9 and TRBJ1-1; D gene uncertain. The CDR3 nucleotides are TGTGCCAGCAGCGCCACAGTTTACACTGAAGCTTTCTTT. Protein sequence: CASSATVYTEAFF.